Given below is one T cell receptor beta chain in context. This clonotype was seen only a few times. It has no known antigen specificity. Qualities for individual bases were not recorded, and no much larger clone is one base off. Taken with the paper, the label for treatment or condition translates to: live attenuated yellow fever vaccine strain. A standard Ficoll-Paque protocol was used to isolate PBMCs from peripheral blood. Dynabeads CD4 and CD8 positive selection kits were used to isolate CD4 and CD8 T-cell fractions. TriZol was used to extract RNA from bulk PBMCs, CD4 and CD8 fractions, and dextramer-positive and dextramer-negative fractions. The data belong to a study of T cells after yellow fever vaccination (dated by TCRdb to about 2019). Notes on the research overall: The SMART-Seq v4 Ultra Low Input RNA kit was used to prepare libraries from fractions with low cell numbers. Bulk TCR alpha and beta repertoires were sequenced longitudinally to track T-cell clones before and after primary and booster YFV17D yellow fever vaccination. Two healthy male donors, one aged 18 to 30 and one aged 30 to 40 years, made up the cohort. Bulk PBMC replicates and cell subsets were isolated from blood drawn at multiple timepoints before and after both primary and secondary immunization.

Instrument used: Illumina NovaSeq 6000. TCR cDNA was synthesized by 5'RACE template switching, which introduced a universal primer site and unique molecular identifiers. Priming for cDNA synthesis came from both the TCR alpha and TCR beta constant segments. Two PCR steps were used to amplify libraries, with sample barcodes and sequencing adapters being added in the second step. Sequencing of libraries was performed on Illumina HiSeq 2500 (2x100 bp) or NovaSeq (2x150 bp). The authors processed their data as follows. MIGEC handled demultiplexing of reads and collapsing into UMI consensus sequences, while MiXCR performed V(D)J alignment. Vaccine-responding clonotypes were identified with edgeR using replicate PBMC samples, with FDR below 0.01 and a log2 fold change above 5 up to day 15 being required. CD4 or CD8 identity was assigned to each bulk clonotype according to whether the clonotype was present at higher abundance in the sequenced CD4 repertoire or the sequenced CD8 repertoire. TCRdb reprocessed the public reads (quality trimming at Q25 with fastp, clone calling with MiXCR) and kept in-frame beta chains. Every distinct CDR3 protein forms one entry, paired with its most common genes and DNA. None of the V and J calls come from the authors' own analysis; TCRdb made them. The sample table contains about 160,000 distinct CDR3 sequences; only one count was recorded for roughly 9% of them. The ten largest clonotypes hold approximately 35% of the sample.

The study at large found these results: After the booster, most of the clones that had expanded following primary vaccination were detected again (approximately 95% of CD4 and roughly 90% of CD8), which suggests that memory was broadly maintained. A small share of clonotypes occurred in both CD4 and CD8 compartments, likely arising from convergent recombination. FACS-sorted repertoires could contain abundant contaminating clonotypes from the bulk population, so computational filtering was required. The secondary T-cell response was weaker than the primary response but faster, peaking on day 5 instead of day 15. Because the study included only a couple of donors, the extent to which the findings can be generalized is limited.

From the cysteine up to the phenylalanine, the CDR3 has a length of 14 residues. Only the CDR3 DNA is retained, 42 bases long and in frame from the first base. From a lookup of the germline V gene (reference sequence), CDR1 and CDR2 are SSHAT and FNYEAQ. Deletion took 5 bases off V and 6 bases off J, with a span of 15 bases between the germline ends. In this chain, TRBV7-7 is recombined with TRBJ2-3, with the D gene uncertain. This clonotype was sampled from a man aged 18 to 29 who received the YFV17D yellow fever vaccine. Sequenced material: CD8+ T cells sorted from PBMCs, taken 45 days after the yellow fever booster vaccination. The DNA sequence reads TGTGCCAGCAGCCCGGGCTCCCCGGGTGATACGCAGTATTTT. Translated, this is CASSPGSPGDTQYF.